The following is a TCR beta chain sequence with its context. Its antigen is still unknown. TCRdb's copy holds only in-frame clones and misses some; the assay was immunoSEQ multiplex PCR. The table shows around 60,000 clones, with over 70% occurring only once. The data were obtained in a study of OX40 agonist ivuxolimab in advanced cancers. Findings and limits, study-wide: CD4+ and CD8+ T cells in blood underwent clonal expansion by week 6 at 0.1 to 3.0 mg/kg.

The CDR3 is 15 amino acids. Trimming left V 2 bases short and J 7 bases short, with 14 bases between. Germline V gene sequence: CDR1 SEHNR, CDR2 FQNEAQ (reference sequence). The TCR comes from an adult with an advanced solid tumor such as melanoma, head and neck, liver or kidney cancer. This chain joins TRBV7-9 and TRBJ1-4; TRBD1 might be the D (5 bases). Sequenced here: CD4+ or CD8+ T cells sorted from blood, sampled in a trial of the OX40 agonist ivuxolimab. The CDR3 sequence: CASSLQGLLGEKLFF. CDR3 nucleotide sequence: TGTGCCAGCAGCTTACAGGGACTATTGGGTGAAAAACTGTTTTTT. The variable domain in full, completed from reference TRBV7-9 and TRBJ1-4, reads DTGVSQNPRHKITKRGQNVTFRCDPISEHNRLYWYRQTLGQGPEFLTYFQNEAQLEKSRLLSDRFSAERPKGSFSTLEIQRTEQGDSAMYLCASSLQGLLGEKLFFGSGTQLSVL.